This record concerns one T cell receptor (beta chain) sequence. V lost 4 bases to trimming and J lost 5 bases, with 12 bases between them. CDR3 size: 14 residues. CDR1 is MNHEY, CDR2 SVGEGT, per germline. The data were obtained in a study of blood T cell repertoires in COVID-19. Turning to the study itself: T cells, B-cell-depleted T cells, or PBMCs provided the cDNA or gDNA that served as material.

Produced via immunoSEQ multiplex PCR; TCRdb's table is partial and in-frame only. This table has around 140,000 clones, about four fifths appearing once. Sequencing was carried out using peripheral blood. This chain links TRBV6-2 or TRBV6-3 with TRBJ1-5; D might be TRBD1 (5 bases). The TCR sequence derives from a human donor in a cohort sampled during active COVID-19. CDR3 sequence (DNA): TGTGCCAGCAGTTGGGGGGGGACCGATCAGCCCCAGCATTTT. It specifies CASSWGGTDQPQHF.